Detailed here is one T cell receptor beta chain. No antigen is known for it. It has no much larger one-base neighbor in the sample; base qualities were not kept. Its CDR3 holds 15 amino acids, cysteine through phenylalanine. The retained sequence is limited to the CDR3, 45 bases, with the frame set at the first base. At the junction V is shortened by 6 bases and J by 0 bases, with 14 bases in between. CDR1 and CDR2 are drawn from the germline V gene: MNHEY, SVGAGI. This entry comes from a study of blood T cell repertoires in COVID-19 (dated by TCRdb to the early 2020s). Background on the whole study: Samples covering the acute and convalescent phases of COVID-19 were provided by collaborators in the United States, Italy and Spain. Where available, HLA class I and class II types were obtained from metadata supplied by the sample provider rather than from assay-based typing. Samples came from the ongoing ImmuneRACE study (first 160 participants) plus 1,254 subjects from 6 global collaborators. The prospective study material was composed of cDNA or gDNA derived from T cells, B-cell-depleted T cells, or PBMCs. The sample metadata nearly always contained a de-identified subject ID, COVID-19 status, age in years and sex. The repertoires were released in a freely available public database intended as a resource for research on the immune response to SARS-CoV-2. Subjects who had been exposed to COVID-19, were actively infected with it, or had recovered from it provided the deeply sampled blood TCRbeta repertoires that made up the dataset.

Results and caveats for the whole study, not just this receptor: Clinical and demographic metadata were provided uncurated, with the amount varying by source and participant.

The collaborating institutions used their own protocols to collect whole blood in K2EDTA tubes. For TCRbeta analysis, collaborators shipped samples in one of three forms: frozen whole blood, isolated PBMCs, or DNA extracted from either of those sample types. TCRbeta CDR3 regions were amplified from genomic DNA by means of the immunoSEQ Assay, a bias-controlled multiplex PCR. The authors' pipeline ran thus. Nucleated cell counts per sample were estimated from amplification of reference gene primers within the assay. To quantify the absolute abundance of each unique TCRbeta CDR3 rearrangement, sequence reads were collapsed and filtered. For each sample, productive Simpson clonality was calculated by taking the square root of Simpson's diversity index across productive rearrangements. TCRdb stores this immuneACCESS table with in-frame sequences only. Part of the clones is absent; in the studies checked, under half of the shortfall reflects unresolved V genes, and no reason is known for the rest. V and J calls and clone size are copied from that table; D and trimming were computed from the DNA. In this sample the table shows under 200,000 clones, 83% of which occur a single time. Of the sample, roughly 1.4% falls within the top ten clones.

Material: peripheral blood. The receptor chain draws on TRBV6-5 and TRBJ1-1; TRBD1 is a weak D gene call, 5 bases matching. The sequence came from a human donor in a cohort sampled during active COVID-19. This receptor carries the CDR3 CASSPGGLLNTEAFF. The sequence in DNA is TGTGCCAGCAGCCCCGGGGGACTCTTGAACACTGAAGCTTTCTTT.